The clone carrying this TCR beta chain was seen more than once but under ten times. No antigen is known for it. The junction had 5 bases not matched to a gene; V was cut back by 6 bases and J by 2 bases. The CDR3 consists of 15 residues. Per the germline V gene, CDR1 is MRHNA and CDR2 is SNTAGT. This sample is part of a study of post-analysis software for immune sequencing data. Study-level findings and limits: Among multiple sclerosis patients, normalized Chao1 diversity was significantly below that of controls. TRBV segments more frequent in patients than in controls numbered roughly 5 and included TRBV5-6, TRBV5-1 and TRBV20-1. Co-batched samples clustered tightly together by F measure.

Presence of unique molecular identifiers characterized the TCR beta cDNA libraries. TCRdb re-called the PCR reads with MiXCR, one entry per CDR3 protein. The repertoire has about 810,000 distinct CDR3 sequences, about 53% of them found once; the top ten carry about 4.8%. This clonotype was obtained from a girl aged 5-17 years with multiple sclerosis. The rearrangement uses TRBV6-4 and TRBJ2-1, with TRBD2 matching 9 bases. The material sequenced was blood. Here the CDR3 reads CASSHLAGTYNEQFF. The CDR3 coding sequence is TGTGCCAGCAGCCACCTAGCGGGGACCTACAATGAGCAGTTCTTC.